The entry that follows covers one T cell receptor beta chain sequence. Its antigen is unknown. This sample was included in a study of T-cell memory formation after mild COVID-19. Study results and limitations: Clones shrinking from day 15 to 85 showed even CD4/CD8 mixes; later expanders tilted CD4+. The pre-infection memory compartment contained some responding clones, suggesting cross-reactive memory joined. The authors did not confirm SARS-CoV-2 specificity of second-wave clones peaking day 37.

A 5'RACE reaction primed in the constant segment made cDNA libraries of TCR alpha and TCR beta, and these carried sample barcodes and UMIs. Via MiXCR, TCRdb re-called the 5' RACE reads, giving one row per CDR3 protein. The repertoire has 300,000 or so distinct CDR3 sequences, roughly 15% of them found once; the top ten carry about a fifth. The CDR3 loop spans 14 amino acids. J gave up 7 bases and V 3 bases, and 2 bases lay outside the gene matches. Germline V gives CDR1 SGHTA, CDR2 FQGTGA. The clonotype comes from a man aged 18-30 years who had mild COVID-19 (a few samples of this study predate the infection). Cell type and time point are not known. The chain is built from TRBV7-3 and TRBJ1-6; the match to TRBD1 covers 8 bases. The sample was PBMCs or a T cell subset sorted from them (not recorded which). The CDR3 DNA reads TGTGCCAGCAGCTTCGGGACAGGAAATTCACCCCTCCACTTT. Protein sequence: CASSFGTGNSPLHF.